This section outlines one TCR beta chain sequence together with its context. Under the authors' procedure: Amplified reference gene primers provided the basis for estimating nucleated cell counts. Produced via immunoSEQ multiplex PCR; TCRdb's table is partial and in-frame only. V, J and clone size are those of that table, while D and trimming were read from the DNA. The data hold roughly 110,000 clones, with about 79% observed a single time. This sample stems from a study of blood T cell repertoires in COVID-19. At the level of the study: Specimens from acute and convalescent COVID-19 originated in the United States, Italy and Spain. In each case, the material was cDNA or gDNA derived from T cells, B-cell-depleted T cells, or PBMCs.

J gave up 0 bases and V 0 bases, and 7 bases lay outside the gene matches. Germline lookup yields CDR1 SGHNT and CDR2 YENEEA. CDR3 length: 20 residues. Seattle patients were enrolled during active infection and followed longitudinally. This TCR was sampled from a man at least 80 years old with COVID-19, enrolled during active disease. The material sequenced was peripheral blood. The chain recombines TRBV11-3 with TRBJ1-6, with TRBD1 identical over 11 bases. The CDR3 region has the DNA TGTGCCAGCAGCTTAGATAGGACAGGGGGCAGAGGCTCCTATAATTCACCCCTCCACTTT. Its protein product is CASSLDRTGGRGSYNSPLHF.